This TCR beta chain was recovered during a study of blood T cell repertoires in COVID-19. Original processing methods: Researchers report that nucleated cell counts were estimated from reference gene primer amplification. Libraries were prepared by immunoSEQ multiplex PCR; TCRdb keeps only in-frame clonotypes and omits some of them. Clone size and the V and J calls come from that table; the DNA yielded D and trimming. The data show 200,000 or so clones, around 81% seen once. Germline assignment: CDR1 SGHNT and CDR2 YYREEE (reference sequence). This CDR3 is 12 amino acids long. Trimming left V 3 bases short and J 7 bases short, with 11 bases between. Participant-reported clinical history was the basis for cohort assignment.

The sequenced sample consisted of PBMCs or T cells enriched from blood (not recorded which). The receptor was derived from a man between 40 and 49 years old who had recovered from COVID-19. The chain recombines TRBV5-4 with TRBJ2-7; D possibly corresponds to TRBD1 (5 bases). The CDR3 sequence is CASSSTVGEQYF. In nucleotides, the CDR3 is TGTGCCAGCAGCTCGACAGTTGGGGAGCAGTACTTC.